This TCR beta chain was observed in a study of blood T cells in healthy people across ages. The CDR3 is 17 residues long. Germline-derived CDR1 and CDR2 are MNHEY and SVGAGI. V was clipped by 0 bases and J by 2 bases, with 16 bases between them. Each donor supplied roughly 9.1 milliliters of peripheral blood. A J-beta primer mix and a sample-barcoded 5' primer were used in a second PCR of roughly 6 to 11 cycles. TCRdb processed the 5' RACE reads anew with MiXCR; each CDR3 protein has one entry. The table lists 1.5 million to 2 million distinct CDR3 sequences, about two fifths of them singletons. This chain connects TRBV6-5 to TRBJ2-5; D may be TRBD2 (5 bases). This sequence was found in a human donor in good health. Sequencing was done on a sample of blood. CDR3 region: CASSYSASPIIQETQYF. As DNA, the CDR3 is TGTGCCAGCAGTTACTCGGCTAGCCCGATCATTCAAGAGACCCAGTACTTC.